A selection of T cell receptor beta chains follows, all from one sample in a study of vaccination effects on CD4 cells after COVID-19. Some clones are missing from TCRdb's copy, which holds only in-frame ones; the method was immunoSEQ multiplex PCR. Here the sample spans approximately 15,000 clones, about three quarters being singletons. No antigen has been identified for these receptors. The sample in question was CD4+ T cells from PBMCs cultured with SARS-CoV-2 spike peptides, obtained after COVID-19 vaccination. The receptors stem from a human donor who had a prior SARS-CoV-2 infection. Both conserved end residues are part of each CDR3.

J gene: TRBJ1-4; V gene: TRBV4-2; CDR3 protein: CASTHGVDNEKLFF
J gene: TRBJ2-5; V gene: TRBV19; CDR3 protein: CASSIREGETQYF
J gene: TRBJ2-7; V gene: TRBV6-1; CDR3 protein: CASSDVWTGFSYEQYF
J gene: TRBJ2-1; V gene: TRBV6-5; CDR3 protein: CASTGKGALRDEQFF
J gene: TRBJ2-7; V gene: TRBV3-1/TRBV3-2; CDR3 protein: CASKQGALSYEQYF
J gene: TRBJ2-7; V gene: TRBV5-4; CDR3 protein: CASSLAGHYEQYF
J gene: TRBJ1-2; V gene: TRBV7-7; CDR3 protein: CASSPTGRGGYTF
J gene: TRBJ1-5; V gene: TRBV2; CDR3 protein: CASSPQGRDNQPQHF
J gene: TRBJ1-1; V gene: TRBV7-9; CDR3 protein: CASSETDGYGKAFF
J gene: TRBJ2-2; V gene: TRBV7-7; CDR3 protein: CASSRGTGNTGELFF
J gene: TRBJ2-1; V gene: TRBV18; CDR3 protein: CASSPNSQDEQFF